This T cell receptor (beta chain) was captured by sequencing in a study of ipilimumab plus nivolumab after autologous stem cell transplantation. Study overall: The DLBCL cohort had primary refractory and relapsed disease, with 18-month progression-free survival of about 86% and 29%.

Checkpoint therapy with ipilimumab 1 mg/kg began 14 to 28 days after transplant. Dosing: nivolumab 3 mg/kg IV, weeks 1, 4, 7, 10, then every two weeks to week 26. General observations from the study: TCR repertoire, Treg phenotype and gut microbiota reportedly support more study of this approach.

Libraries were prepared by immunoSEQ multiplex PCR; TCRdb keeps only in-frame clonotypes and omits some of them. The data hold about 83,000 clones, with nearly 85% observed a single time. A remark on this clone: As yet, its antigen is unknown.

The junction had 3 bases not matched to a gene; V was cut back by 6 bases and J by 3 bases. The CDR3 totals 13 residues. In germline, CDR1 is SGHTA, CDR2 FQGNSA. The sample consisted of PBMCs, taken in a trial of ipilimumab plus nivolumab as post-transplant consolidation. This rearrangement joins TRBV7-2 to TRBJ2-5, with 8 nucleotides matching TRBD2. The clonotype originates from a male donor with diffuse large B-cell lymphoma. The CDR3 DNA follows: TGTGCCAGCAGAGCGGGGGCCGAAGAGACCCAGTACTTC. This gives the protein CASRAGAEETQYF.